This T cell receptor (beta chain) was sequenced during a study of breast tumors, draining lymph nodes, adjacent tissues. Study observations and caveats: Compared with lymph nodes, tumors were less diverse; compared with nontumor tissue, more. Data fit most tumor T cells coming from lymph node, expanding in tumor.

Each CDR3 protein is one row after TCRdb ran MiXCR on the multiplex PCR reads. The table records tens of thousands of distinct CDR3 sequences, about 21% of them present only once. The V gene's germline CDR1 is SGDLS and CDR2 YYNGEE. The J segment lost 4 bases and the V segment lost 3 bases, leaving 5 bases of the junction unmatched. The CDR3 covers 14 residues. About this clonotype: Its antigen is not identified.

The sequence derives from a female donor with breast cancer. Some clones in this sample may be carry-over from other donors' samples. The sequenced material came from breast tumor tissue. The V gene is TRBV9, the J gene TRBJ2-5, with 8 bases fitting TRBD1. This chain's CDR3 is CASSGGTGGETQYF. The CDR3 DNA reads as TGTGCCAGCAGCGGCGGAACAGGGGGAGAGACCCAGTACTTC.